This T cell receptor beta chain was profiled in a study of CD8 T cells in ankylosing spondylitis. Making use of molecular barcodes, quantitative 5'-RACE generated TCR beta libraries. TCRdb passed the 5' RACE reads through MiXCR, listing each CDR3 protein once. The table lists roughly 670,000 distinct CDR3 sequences, around 19% of them singletons. This clonotype was detected only a few times. Its antigen is not identified. Study conclusions and caveats: The authors found the disease-linked clones to be CD8+ and relatively rare in peripheral blood. There was a TCR beta motif, made of fewer than 10 highly homologous variants, that appeared characteristic of ankylosing spondylitis blood. Reports say disease-linked clones showed up significantly more in matched ankylosing spondylitis synovial fluid.

V gave up 0 bases and J gave up 6 bases, with 15 bases separating them. The CDR3 has 16 residues. The chain recombines TRBV12-3 or TRBV12-4 with TRBJ2-4; D might be TRBD2 (7 bases). Sequenced sample: blood, either unsorted or a sorted T cell fraction (not recorded which). The origin of this receptor is a male donor with ankylosing spondylitis. The CDR3 DNA is TGTGCCAGCAGTTTAGCGGGAGGGGGATTAGGAAACATTCAGTACTTC. Translation gives CASSLAGGGLGNIQYF.